Included here is one T cell receptor beta chain sequence, with context. This receptor's antigen is unknown. This specimen belongs to a study of CXCR3-negative and CXCR3-positive naive CD8 T cells (dated by TCRdb to between 2019 and 2020). In the study overall: In total, some 150 million TRB reads were obtained, corresponding to roughly 1.5 +/- 0.3 million reads per library. The diversity and physicochemical repertoire analyses included about a dozen donors pooled from two independent experiments. TRBV-TRBJ cluster analysis included naive subsets from roughly 5 donors and memory cells from 3 donors.

For every CD8+ T cell subset, 300,000 cells were flow-sorted straight into RLT lysis buffer, and each subset was sorted in triplicate. To keep memory contaminants out, a stringent definition of naive CD8+ T cells was applied: CD45RO-CCR7+CD27+CD95-. Peripheral blood mononuclear cells were isolated from buffy coats using standard density gradient centrifugation. A FACSAria III was used to flow-sort naive CXCR3-negative and CXCR3-positive CD8+ T cells. Total RNA was extracted from sorted cells with an RNeasy Mini Kit. CDR1 and CDR2 were assigned from the germline V gene as MNHEY and SVGAGI. The CDR3 measures 14 amino acids from cysteine to phenylalanine. Only the protein is on record. Sequencing instrument: NextSeq 550. The Human TCR Profiling Kit (MiLaboratory) was used to prepare UMI-labeled 5' RACE TRB cDNA libraries. The full amount of extracted RNA was used for cDNA synthesis, and the full amount of resulting cDNA was used for PCR amplification. Libraries were prepared in parallel using an identical number of PCR cycles. Concerning the study's data processing: MIGEC and MiXCR extracted about 53,000 +/- 10,000 unique UMI-labeled TRB cDNA molecules per library, requiring at least two reads per UMI. On average, approximately 40,000 +/- 10,000 functional in-frame TRB CDR3 nucleotide clonotypes lacking stop codons were found per library. Diversity metrics, including normalized Shannon-Wiener and Chao1, were computed in VDJtools after downsampling to 5000 UMI-labeled TRB molecules per sample. VDJtools computed clonotype-size-weighted physicochemical properties of the central five CDR3 residues: interaction energy, strength, volume and Kidera factor 4. TCRdb reprocessed the reads and lists each CDR3 protein sequence as a single entry, with no DNA. TCRdb's processing, not the study's, gives the V and J calls here. The table kept for this sample lists about 150,000 distinct CDR3 sequences. The ten largest clones capture about 0.28% of the sample.

Summary of the overall study and its limitations: Repertoire diversity was comparably high in both naive subsets but much lower in memory CD8+ T cells. Because surface CD5, which is linked to self-reactivity in mice, was comparable between the naive subsets, TCR interaction strength was also inferred from the physicochemical properties of TRB CDR3s. TRB CDR3s from CXCR3-positive naive cells showed higher hydrophobicity (lower Kidera factor 4), lower energy, and higher strength and volume indices than CXCR3-negative naive cells. Naive CXCR3-negative and CXCR3-positive cells from the same donor showed similar TRBV-TRBJ usage, whereas memory cells showed distinct patterns. Because CXCR3 expression was partially decreased after cryopreservation, freshly isolated PBMCs were used for most assays.

The chain uses TRBV6-5 and TRBJ1-1; TCRdb designates TRBD1, a call that cannot be tested without DNA. This TCR derives from a human donor in good health. Some clones in this sample may be carry-over from other donors' samples. The sample taken for sequencing was naive CXCR3+ CD8+ T cells from blood. The cell subset or site label on this specimen signifies: CD45RO-CCR7+CD27+CD95- naive CD8+ T cells expressing CXCR3 (TNR3+). The CDR3 protein is CASSTRGGDTEAFF.